This TCR beta chain was sequenced in a study of identical twins. In its sample, this clonotype was seen a few times. The authors used template switching to add a universal primer site and gave cDNA unique molecular identifiers. TCRdb ran MiXCR on the 5' RACE reads and lists one entry per CDR3 protein. The table records 200,000 to 250,000 distinct CDR3 sequences, approximately 8.3% of them present only once. Germline V gene data show CDR1 as MNHEY and CDR2 as SVGEGT. V was clipped by 2 bases and J by 11 bases; unmatched bases: 11. This CDR3 has 15 residues. The sample was also linked to a second study, of yellow fever vaccine responses in identical twins.

The specimen was memory (CD45RO+) T cells sorted from blood. The V gene is TRBV6-2 or TRBV6-3, the J gene TRBJ1-5; TRBD1 matches at 8 bases. The source is a woman between 18 and 29 years old in good health. CDR3 sequence: CASSYGGQAGEAQHF. The CDR3 coding sequence is TGTGCCAGCAGTTACGGGGGACAGGCCGGTGAAGCCCAGCATTTT.